One sample yielded the 10 T cell receptor beta chains listed below, sequenced in a study of blood T cell repertoires in COVID-19. Here immunoSEQ multiplex PCR was the method, and the copy in TCRdb shows in-frame clones only, minus some. The data show under 50,000 clones, 65% to 85% seen once. Sequencing was carried out using peripheral blood. These receptors were collected from a man aged 50-60 years with active COVID-19.

The chain is built from TRBV5-1 and TRBJ1-1; 7 nucleotides align to TRBD1. This CDR3 is built from 14 residues. V shed 6 bases, J shed 5 bases, and the junction held 10 bases outside the gene matches. The germline V gene encodes CDR1 SGHRS and CDR2 YFSETQ. The DNA of the CDR3 is TGCGCCAGCAAAGGGGGCGCCGCCTTGACTGAAGCTTTCTTT. It translates to CASKGGAALTEAFF.

This sequence joins TRBV4-3 and TRBJ2-5, with D possibly being TRBD1 (6 bases). Germline V lookup: CDR1 LGHNA, CDR2 YSLEER. The CDR3 is 18 amino acids. Deletions cut 0 bases from V and 2 bases from J, with 19 bases between. This CDR3 is CASSQDYRPGHWQETQYF. The CDR3 DNA is TGCGCCAGCAGCCAAGATTACCGCCCGGGACATTGGCAAGAGACCCAGTACTTC.

This chain uses TRBV5-1 with TRBJ2-7; D perhaps matches TRBD1 (5 bases). The CDR3 has 14 residues. V was pared by 3 bases and J by 2 bases, with 12 bases between. The germline gives CDR1 SGHRS, CDR2 YFSETQ. In DNA form, the CDR3 reads TGCGCCAGCAGCTCCCGGACAACCACCTACGAGCAGTACTTC. It encodes CASSSRTTTYEQYF.

The DNA of the CDR3 is TGTGCCAGCAGTTACCGGGGTCCCTATGGCTACACCTTC. It encodes CASSYRGPYGYTF. The rearrangement joins TRBV6-5 to TRBJ1-2; D unresolved. The ends were cut back, 2 bases at V and 4 bases at J, with 8 bases in the middle. Germline V gene sequence: CDR1 MNHEY, CDR2 SVGAGI. CDR3 length: 13 residues.

This clone was found a few times. V and J are TRBV28 and TRBJ2-3, with a weak D call TRBD2 (7 bases). This CDR3 contains 16 residues. The germline V and J ends were trimmed by 2 bases and 5 bases, with 17 bases remaining between them. Germline V gives CDR1 MDHEN, CDR2 SYDVKM. The chain's CDR3 is CASSLIGGGPLDTQYF. The CDR3 DNA reads TGTGCCAGCAGTTTAATTGGGGGGGGCCCCCTAGATACGCAGTATTTT.

The gene calls are TRBV6-5 and TRBJ2-5; the D gene is possibly TRBD1 (6 bases). The germline CDR1 and CDR2 sequences are MNHEY and SVGAGI. This CDR3 has 15 residues. The V end lost 6 bases, the J end lost 4 bases, and 18 bases lay between the germline ends. In nucleotides, the CDR3 is TGTGCCAGCAGCTCCAATCAGGGGTTGGGAGAGACCCAGTACTTC. Translating it yields CASSSNQGLGETQYF.

This clone is classed as medium-sized (0.01 to 0.1%). In nucleotides, the CDR3 is TGTGCCAGCAGCTTTTCGGACATGAACACTGAAGCTTTCTTT. Translating it yields CASSFSDMNTEAFF. The chain links TRBV5-5 to TRBJ1-1; D might be TRBD1 (5 bases). The CDR3 totals 14 residues. The V and J ends lost 2 bases and 0 bases respectively, with 8 bases between them. Germline V gene sequence: CDR1 SGHKS, CDR2 YYEKEE (reference sequence).

The chain joins TRBV11-2 to TRBJ2-3; D is possibly TRBD1 (6 bases). Germline values: CDR1 SGHAT, CDR2 FQNNGV. The V end lost 1 base, the J end lost 4 bases, and 12 bases lay between the germline ends. The CDR3 contains 15 residues. The CDR3: CASSLGLGGPDTQYF. CDR3 in DNA: TGTGCCAGCAGCTTAGGGCTTGGGGGCCCAGATACGCAGTATTTT.

J is TRBJ2-1 and V is TRBV24-1; 7 nucleotides match TRBD1. CDR3 size: 14 residues. Per the germline V gene, CDR1 is KGHDR and CDR2 is SFDVKD. V lost 3 bases, J lost 10 bases, and 8 bases stayed unmatched. CDR3 bases: TGTGCCACCAGTGATCAAACAGGGGTGAACGAGCAGTTCTTC. Protein sequence: CATSDQTGVNEQFF.

This clone has only a few counts. The chain recombines TRBV6-5 with TRBJ1-5; D remains ambiguous. This CDR3 has 15 amino acids. Germline lookup yields CDR1 MNHEY and CDR2 SVGAGI. The germline V and J ends were trimmed by 4 bases and 4 bases, with 14 bases remaining between them. The CDR3 here is CASSSLPRRNQPQHF. DNA of the CDR3: TGTGCCAGCAGTTCCCTCCCCCGTCGTAATCAGCCCCAGCATTTT.